The clone carrying this TCR beta chain was seen only once. CD45RO-negative cells were positively selected for CCR7, leaving out terminally differentiated effector memory CD45RA+ cells. The record originates from a study of shared clonotypes between healthy human individuals. The germline V and J ends were trimmed by 3 bases and 4 bases, with 20 bases remaining between them. This CDR3 is 17 amino acids long. CDR1 and CDR2 (germline): SGDLS, YYNGEE. Clones were read by immunoSEQ multiplex PCR, and TCRdb kept only the in-frame ones, dropping some. The sample lists around 2,000,000 clones, around 96% seen once, with approximately 1.2% in the top ten.

The sample taken for sequencing was naive CD8+ T cells sorted from blood. The clonotype originates from a man younger than 30 in good health. The chain employs TRBV9 and TRBJ1-3; D unresolved. The DNA of the CDR3 is TGTGCCAGCAGCGCCTCTCCGGGAGTCTCATCCGGAAACACCATATATTTT. Its protein product is CASSASPGVSSGNTIYF.